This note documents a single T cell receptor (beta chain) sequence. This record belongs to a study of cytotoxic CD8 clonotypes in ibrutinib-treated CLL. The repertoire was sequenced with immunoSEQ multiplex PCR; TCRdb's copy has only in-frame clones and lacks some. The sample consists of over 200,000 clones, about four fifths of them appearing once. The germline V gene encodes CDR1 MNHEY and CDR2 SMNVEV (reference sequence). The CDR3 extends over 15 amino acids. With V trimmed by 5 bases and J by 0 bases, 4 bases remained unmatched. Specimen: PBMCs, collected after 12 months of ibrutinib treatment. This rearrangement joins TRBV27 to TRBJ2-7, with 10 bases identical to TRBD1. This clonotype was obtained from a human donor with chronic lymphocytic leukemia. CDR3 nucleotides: TGTGCCAGCAGTGACAGGGGGCTAAGCTCCTACGAGCAGTACTTC. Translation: CASSDRGLSSYEQYF.